The 4 T cell receptor beta chains below all came from one sample that was sequenced in a study of T cell responses to AZD1222 COVID-19 vaccine. Generated by immunoSEQ multiplex PCR, the TCRdb table keeps only in-frame clones and is missing some. Seen here are some 150,000 clones, roughly 86% observed once, and the top ten hold 5% to 6.5%. The starting material was peripheral blood, obtained 28 days after the second dose of the MenACWY control vaccine. Receptor source: an adult who received the MenACWY meningococcal vaccine as a control.

V gene TRBV10-1 combines with J gene TRBJ2-2, with TRBD2 matching 9 bases. The CDR3 has 15 residues. With 7 bases clipped from V and 1 base from J, the junction kept 4 bases outside the gene matches. Germline V gives CDR1 WNHNN, CDR2 SYGVQD (reference sequence). In nucleotides, the CDR3 is TGCGCCAGCAAAGAGCGGGAGGAGAACACCGGGGAGCTGTTTTTT. It encodes CASKEREENTGELFF.

The chain carries TRBV11-1 and TRBJ2-7; weak D call: TRBD1 (6 bases). The V gene's germline CDR1 is SGHAT and CDR2 FQDESV (reference sequence). This CDR3 is 14 amino acids long. Trimming pared 5 bases from V and 0 bases from J, leaving 11 bases between. CDR3 region: CASSPRTDSYEQYF. The CDR3 DNA reads as TGTGCCAGCAGCCCCCGGACAGACTCCTACGAGCAGTACTTC.

The chain has TRBV10-3 and TRBJ1-5; D gene unclear. Between the trimmed V and J ends, which lost 2 bases and 6 bases, there was a span of 8 bases. The CDR3 extends over 13 amino acids. The V gene's germline CDR1 is ENHRY and CDR2 SYGVKD. CDR3 region: CAISELQVQPQHF. DNA of the CDR3: TGTGCCATCAGTGAGCTCCAGGTTCAGCCCCAGCATTTT.

This chain joins TRBV28 and TRBJ1-5; D possibly corresponds to TRBD1 (6 bases). The V gene lost 6 bases and the J gene lost 0 bases, with 12 bases spanning the gap. CDR3 length equals 15 residues. Germline-derived CDR1 and CDR2 are MDHEN and SYDVKM. The chain's CDR3 is CASSRGPYSNQPQHF. As DNA, the CDR3 is TGTGCCAGCAGCAGGGGACCCTATAGCAATCAGCCCCAGCATTTT.